Each of the 8 T cell receptor beta chains below was sequenced from the same sample in a study of blood T cell repertoires in COVID-19 (TCRdb year 2020). Library preparation employed the immunoSEQ multiplex PCR assay. Imported from immuneACCESS, the table was reduced by TCRdb to in-frame sequences with V and J called. These copies leave out some clones; in studies compared against another copy, an unresolved V gene accounts for under half, and the cause of the remainder is not known. The sample table contains over 200,000 clones; only one count was recorded for 81% of them. Clones ranked in the top ten supply roughly 7.9% of the sample. The specimen was peripheral blood. All receptors come from a woman aged 80 or over with acute or convalescent COVID-19.

A single count supports this clone. The chain joins TRBV7-9 to TRBJ2-2; D ambiguous. V was pared by 5 bases and J by 3 bases, with 13 bases between. Germline V gene lookup returns CDR1 SEHNR and CDR2 FQNEAQ (reference sequence). This CDR3 region has 15 residues. The CDR3 region has the DNA TGTGCCAGCAGCCTCGTCAGGATGGACACCGGGGAGCTGTTTTTT. It translates to CASSLVRMDTGELFF.

The chain recombines TRBV6-6 with TRBJ2-7, with a possible D match to TRBD2 (6 bases). CDR1 and CDR2 from the germline V gene are MNHNY and SVGAGI (reference sequence). The V end was cut by 6 bases, the J end by 0 bases, with 15 bases between. This CDR3 comprises 15 residues. The DNA for the CDR3 is TGTGCCAGCAGGGGAGGTCAGGCGGGCTCCTACGAGCAGTACTTC. This encodes CASRGGQAGSYEQYF.

This clone showed up just a few times. The chain joins TRBV5-1 to TRBJ2-7, with a weak D call TRBD2 (6 bases). Looked up from germline, CDR1 is SGHRS and CDR2 is YFSETQ. This CDR3 region has 14 residues. With 0 bases removed from V and 6 bases from J, the gap between germline ends came to 13 bases. In nucleotides, the CDR3 is TGCGCCAGCAGCTTGGCCCCACTAGCCGGCGAGCAGTACTTC. Translated, it gives CASSLAPLAGEQYF.

The genes are TRBV9 and TRBJ2-7; weak D call: TRBD2 (7 bases). Germline V lookup: CDR1 SGDLS, CDR2 YYNGEE. There are 15 residues in the CDR3. V gave up 2 bases and J gave up 3 bases, with 15 bases separating them. CDR3 amino acids: CASSVGGGGSYEQYF. The CDR3 nucleotides are TGTGCCAGCAGCGTCGGGGGCGGGGGAAGCTACGAGCAGTACTTC. Full variable domain (missing parts from reference TRBV9 and TRBJ2-7): DSGVTQTPKHLITATGQRVTLRCSPRSGDLSVYWYQQSLDQGLQFLIQYYNGEERAKGNILERFSAQQFPDLHSELNLSSLELGDSALYFCASSVGGGGSYEQYFGPGTRLTVT.

The chain couples TRBV7-2 to TRBJ2-7, with 10 bases aligning to TRBD2. The CDR3 consists of 14 residues. V lost 6 bases, J lost 3 bases, and 5 bases stayed unmatched. Germline CDR1 SGHTA, CDR2 FQGNSA. The CDR3 bases are TGTGCCAGCAGACCACTAGCGGGATTCTACGAGCAGTACTTC. It yields the protein CASRPLAGFYEQYF.

Comment on this clone: The sample holds other DNA sequences that translate to the same CDR3. The gene calls are TRBV18 and TRBJ1-3, with D unresolved. CDR3 length: 14 amino acids. The germline V gene encodes CDR1 KGHSH and CDR2 LQKENI. V was clipped by 3 bases and J by 0 bases, with 6 bases between them. CDR3 protein: CASSPGISGNTIYF. The CDR3 DNA follows: TGTGCCAGCTCACCCGGTATCTCTGGAAACACCATATATTTT.

V and J are TRBV3-1 (or the pseudogene TRBV3-2) and TRBJ2-2; 10 nucleotides line up with TRBD2. This CDR3 comprises 17 residues. Germline V gene lookup returns CDR1 LGHDT and CDR2 YNNKEL (reference sequence). With V trimmed by 4 bases and J by 5 bases, 10 bases remained unmatched. The CDR3 DNA reads TGTGCCAGCAGCCCCCCCCTAGCGGGAGTAGGGACCGGGGAGCTGTTTTTT. Protein product: CASSPPLAGVGTGELFF.

This chain uses TRBV7-5 with TRBJ1-5; the table assigns TRBD1, which was not confirmed against the DNA. TRBV7-5 is listed as a pseudogene. The CDR3 is made up of 17 amino acids. CDR3 coding DNA: TGTGCCAGAAGCTTAGCGCGGGACAGGGCTCGCAATCAGCCCCAGCATTTT. Translation gives CARSLARDRARNQPQHF.